This TCR beta chain stems from a study of CD8 T cells in ankylosing spondylitis. The CDR3 length is 14 residues. The V gene's germline CDR1 is KGHSH and CDR2 LQKENI. V trimming: 3 bases; J trimming: 5 bases; junction bases outside the gene matches: 1. Using quantitative 5'-RACE with molecular barcodes, the authors made TCR beta libraries. TCRdb re-called the 5' RACE reads with MiXCR, one entry per CDR3 protein. The sample includes just over 300,000 distinct CDR3 sequences, around 21% of them seen just once. This clonotype turned up a few times. Its antigen remains unidentified. Study-wide findings and caveats: Disease-linked clones were found to be CD8+ and relatively rare in peripheral blood.

The receptor was isolated from a female donor with ankylosing spondylitis or in good health (not recorded which). What was sequenced was blood, either unsorted or a sorted T cell fraction (not recorded which). This chain uses TRBV18 with TRBJ1-6, with 7 bases lining up with TRBD1. CDR3 sequence (DNA): TGTGCCAGCTCACCGGGGACAGATAATTCACCCCTCCACTTT. Protein sequence: CASSPGTDNSPLHF.